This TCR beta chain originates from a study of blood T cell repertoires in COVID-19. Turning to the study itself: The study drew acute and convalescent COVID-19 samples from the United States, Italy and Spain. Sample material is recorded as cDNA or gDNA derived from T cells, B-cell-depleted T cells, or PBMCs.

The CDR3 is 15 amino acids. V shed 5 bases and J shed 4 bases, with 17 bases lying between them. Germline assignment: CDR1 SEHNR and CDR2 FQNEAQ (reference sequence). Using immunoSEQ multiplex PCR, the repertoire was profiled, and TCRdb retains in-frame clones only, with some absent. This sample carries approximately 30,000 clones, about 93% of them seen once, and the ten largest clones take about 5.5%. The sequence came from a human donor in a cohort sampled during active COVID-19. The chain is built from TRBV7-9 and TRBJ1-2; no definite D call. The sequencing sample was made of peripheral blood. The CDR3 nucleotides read TGTGCCAGCAGCCCTCCTGGTCAGGATTTCTATGGCTACACCTTC. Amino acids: CASSPPGQDFYGYTF.